Presented here are 3 T cell receptor beta chains from one specimen sequenced in a study of radiation and T cells in renal cell carcinoma (dated by TCRdb to 2018 to 2021). Interpreted using the paper, the time point label stands for: blood 4 weeks post-SBRT, at nephrectomy. The treatment or condition label here, explained by the study, means: 15 Gy SBRT to primary tumor, nephrectomy 4 weeks later. The receptor library was made with the immunoSEQ multiplex PCR assay. The source is immuneACCESS, and TCRdb retained only in-frame sequences with V and J called. Part of the clones is not carried over; for the studies checked, unresolved V genes explain less than half of this, and the remainder is unexplained. This sample is represented by around 100,000 clones; 70% to 85% of them were singletons. The ten top clones hold less than 7.5% of the sample. Specimen: blood, collected from a patient whose treatment included radiotherapy and nephrectomy. The receptors come from a man aged 55 to 69 with renal cell carcinoma.

The chain links TRBV9 to TRBJ1-3; unclear D gene. The CDR3 spans 13 residues. Trimming stripped 3 bases from V and 0 bases from J, with 4 bases between. Germline V gives CDR1 SGDLS, CDR2 YYNGEE. CDR3 sequence reads: CASSAYSGNTIYF. CDR3 bases: TGTGCCAGCAGCGCCTACTCTGGAAACACCATATATTTT.

The chain employs TRBV29-1 and TRBJ2-5, with TRBD1 matching 10 bases. Trimming cost V 4 bases and J 2 bases; bases outside gene matches: 13. This CDR3 is built from 17 residues. Per the germline V gene, CDR1 is SQVTM and CDR2 is ANQGSEA. The CDR3 reads CSVVGQGFFLGQETQYF. In DNA, the CDR3 is TGCAGCGTTGTGGGACAGGGGTTTTTTCTTGGACAAGAGACCCAGTACTTC.

The gene calls are TRBV19 and TRBJ2-1; maybe TRBD2 (6 bases). The CDR3 consists of 14 residues. Trimming cost V 4 bases and J 8 bases, with 15 bases left between them. CDR1 LNHDA and CDR2 SQIVND come from the germline V gene (reference sequence). For the CDR3, the DNA is TGTGCCAGTAGTAGCCCGGGACTGTTGGATGAGCAGTTCTTC. Its translation is CASSSPGLLDEQFF.